This note documents a single T cell receptor beta chain sequence. Assay: immunoSEQ multiplex PCR; the TCRdb copy retains only in-frame clones and omits some. Seen here are 2 million to 2.5 million clones, 85% to 95% observed once, and the top ten hold 0.3% to 0.45%. This sample was taken from a study of shared clonotypes between healthy human individuals. Study context: Each donor contributed plates that comprised three CD4 naive, three CD4 memory, two CD8 naive and one CD8 memory.

In germline, CDR1 is MNHNS, CDR2 SASEGT. The CDR3 extends over 11 amino acids. V lost 7 bases and J lost 7, with 10 bases in between. The chain combines TRBV6-1 with TRBJ1-1, with unresolved D. The sequence was collected from a man aged 18 to 29 in good health. Some clones in this sample may be carry-over from other donors' samples. What was sequenced was naive CD4+ T cells from PBMCs. The sample's subset: CD45RA+ positively selected. The CDR3 bases are TGTGCCAGCAAAGAGGGAGGTGAAGCTTTCTTT. Amino acids: CASKEGGEAFF.